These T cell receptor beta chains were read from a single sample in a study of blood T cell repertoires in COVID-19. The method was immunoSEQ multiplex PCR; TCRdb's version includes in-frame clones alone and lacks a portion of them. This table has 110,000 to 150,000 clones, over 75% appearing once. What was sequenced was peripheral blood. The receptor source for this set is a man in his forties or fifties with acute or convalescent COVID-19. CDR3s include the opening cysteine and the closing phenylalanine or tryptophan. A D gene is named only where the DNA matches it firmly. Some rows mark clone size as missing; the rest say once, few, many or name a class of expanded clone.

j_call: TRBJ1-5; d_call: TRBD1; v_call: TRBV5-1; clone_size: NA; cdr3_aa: CASSAGQGESNQPQHF; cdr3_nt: TGCGCCAGCAGCGCCGGACAGGGGGAGAGCAATCAGCCCCAGCATTTT
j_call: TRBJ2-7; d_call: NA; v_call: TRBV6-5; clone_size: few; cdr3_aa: CASSSEFGAYEQYF; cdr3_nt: TGTGCCAGCAGTTCCGAATTCGGGGCCTACGAGCAGTACTTC
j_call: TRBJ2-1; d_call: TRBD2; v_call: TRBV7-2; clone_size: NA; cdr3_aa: CASSLVSGGWNEQFF; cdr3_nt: TGTGCCAGCAGCTTAGTTAGCGGGGGGTGGAATGAGCAGTTCTTC
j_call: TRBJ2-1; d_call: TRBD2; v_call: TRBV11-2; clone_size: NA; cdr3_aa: CASSSGLAGGFSYNEQFF; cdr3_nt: TGTGCCAGCAGCTCAGGACTAGCGGGAGGGTTCTCCTACAATGAGCAGTTCTTC
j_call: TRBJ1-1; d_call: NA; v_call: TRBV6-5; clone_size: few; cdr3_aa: CASSSPGVRTEAFF; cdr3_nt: TGTGCCAGCAGTTCCCCAGGGGTGCGCACTGAAGCTTTCTTT
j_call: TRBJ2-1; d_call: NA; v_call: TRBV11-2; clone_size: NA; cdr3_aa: CASRRESGTPSGRHNEQFF; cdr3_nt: TGTGCCAGCAGGAGGGAGTCGGGGACACCTTCCGGGCGGCACAATGAGCAGTTCTTC
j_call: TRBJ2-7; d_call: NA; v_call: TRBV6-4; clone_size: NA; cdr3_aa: CASSDSSSKTHHSYEQYF; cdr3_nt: TGTGCCAGCAGTGACAGTTCTTCCAAGACTCACCACTCCTACGAGCAGTACTTC
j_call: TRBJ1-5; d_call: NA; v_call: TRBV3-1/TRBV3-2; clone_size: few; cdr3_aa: CASSRGGNQPQHF; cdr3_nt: TGTGCCAGCAGCCGAGGTGGAAATCAGCCCCAGCATTTT
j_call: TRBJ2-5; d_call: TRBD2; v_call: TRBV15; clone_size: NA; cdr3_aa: CATQLAGGWETQYF; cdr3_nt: TGTGCCACACAACTAGCGGGAGGGTGGGAGACCCAGTACTTC
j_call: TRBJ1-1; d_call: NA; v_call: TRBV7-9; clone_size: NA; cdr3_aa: CASSLGGARDTEAFF; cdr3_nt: TGTGCCAGCAGCTTAGGGGGAGCGCGGGACACTGAAGCTTTCTTT
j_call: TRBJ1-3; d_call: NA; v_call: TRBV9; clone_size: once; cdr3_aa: CASSVEQGAGNTIYF; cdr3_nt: TGTGCCAGCAGCGTAGAACAAGGGGCAGGAAACACCATATATTTT
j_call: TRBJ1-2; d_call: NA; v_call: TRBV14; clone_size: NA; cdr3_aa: CASSQDLHSGSGYTF; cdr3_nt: TGTGCCAGCAGCCAAGATTTGCACAGTGGGTCTGGCTACACCTTC
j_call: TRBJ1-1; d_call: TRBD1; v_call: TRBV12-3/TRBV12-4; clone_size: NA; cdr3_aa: CASSLTGQPEAFF; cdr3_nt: TGTGCCAGCAGTTTAACGGGACAGCCTGAAGCTTTCTTT
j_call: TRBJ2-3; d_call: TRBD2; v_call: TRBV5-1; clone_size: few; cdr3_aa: CASSSGASGGADTQYF; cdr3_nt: TGCGCCAGCAGCTCGGGCGCGAGCGGGGGGGCAGATACGCAGTATTTT
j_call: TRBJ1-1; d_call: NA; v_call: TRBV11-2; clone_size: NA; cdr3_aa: CASSVAGTPEAFF; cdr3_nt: TGTGCCAGCAGCGTCGCCGGGACTCCGGAAGCTTTCTTT
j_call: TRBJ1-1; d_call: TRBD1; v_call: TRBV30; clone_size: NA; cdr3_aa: CACEGASTEAFF; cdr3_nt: TGTGCCTGCGAGGGGGCGAGCACTGAAGCTTTCTTT
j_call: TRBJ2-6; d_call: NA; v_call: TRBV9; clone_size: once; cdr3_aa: CASSAQGGANVLTF; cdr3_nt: TGTGCCAGCAGCGCCCAGGGGGGGGCCAACGTCCTGACTTTC
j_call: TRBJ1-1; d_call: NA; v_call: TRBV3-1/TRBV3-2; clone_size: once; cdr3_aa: CASSQMGGTEAFF; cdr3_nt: TGTGCCAGCAGCCAAATGGGGGGCACTGAAGCTTTCTTT
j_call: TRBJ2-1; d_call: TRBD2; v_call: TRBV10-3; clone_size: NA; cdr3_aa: CAISDGTSGYNEQFF; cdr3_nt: TGTGCCATCAGTGATGGAACTAGCGGATACAATGAGCAGTTCTTC
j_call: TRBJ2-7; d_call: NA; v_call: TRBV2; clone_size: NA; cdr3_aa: CASRRAGSYEQYF; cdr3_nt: TGTGCCAGCAGGAGGGCTGGCTCCTACGAGCAGTACTTC
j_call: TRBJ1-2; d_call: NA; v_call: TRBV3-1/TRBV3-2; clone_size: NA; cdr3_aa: CASSKSRSYGYTF; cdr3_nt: TGTGCCAGCAGTAAAAGTCGGAGTTATGGCTACACCTTC
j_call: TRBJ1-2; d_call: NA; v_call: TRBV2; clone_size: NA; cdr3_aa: CASSAGNYGYTF; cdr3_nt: TGTGCCAGCAGCGCCGGTAACTATGGCTACACCTTC